This T cell receptor (beta chain) originates from a study of response to subunit inactivated influenza vaccine. This clonotype appeared many times. MiXCR, run by TCRdb on the RT-PCR reads, gives a single entry per CDR3 protein. Here the sample spans some 640,000 distinct CDR3 sequences, roughly 13% being singletons. Sequenced here: PBMCs from blood, sampled less than 15 days before vaccination. The receptor was isolated from a man over 45 who received an inactivated influenza vaccine.

As DNA, the CDR3 is TGCGCCAGCAGCCACGACTCCAGGGCCAACTCTGGAAACACCATATATTTT. Protein product: CASSHDSRANSGNTIYF. V usage is TRBV4-1 and J usage is TRBJ1-3; D possibly corresponds to TRBD1 (5 bases). The CDR3 totals 17 residues. Germline CDR1 MGHRA, CDR2 YSYEKL. Trimming stripped 3 bases from V and 0 bases from J, with 15 bases between.